These 30 T cell receptor beta chains were sequenced from one sample in a study of quantifying T cell responses using KT2 cells. In the study overall: TCR alpha and beta constant-region primers primed reverse transcription of RNA.

The cDNA 3' end received a ligated oligonucleotide with a UMI. An equimolar mix of RC1.1 and RC1.2 primed the beta chain across TRBC1 and TRBC2. TCRdb re-called the UMI-ligation and nested PCR reads through MiXCR, storing one row per CDR3 protein. The sample carries 25,000 to 35,000 distinct CDR3 sequences, roughly 7.2% recorded once. Sequencing was performed on PBMCs spiked with cells of the T cell clone KT2. Receptors were obtained from a human donor.

This clonotype showed up just a few times. V usage is TRBV11-1 and J usage is TRBJ2-1; no clear D. This CDR3 is built from 13 residues. Germline loops: CDR1 SGHAT, CDR2 FQDESV (reference sequence). Trimming pared 1 base from V and 10 bases from J, leaving 11 bases between. The CDR3 nucleotides read TGTGCCAGCAGCTTAGGTTGGGGAAGCGAGCAGTTCTTC. It yields the protein CASSLGWGSEQFF.

The table lists this clonotype with many counts. A read error may account for a junction end that differs from germline. The chain joins TRBV12-3 or TRBV12-4 to TRBJ2-3; 12 positions agree with TRBD2. The CDR3 spans 16 residues. Here the CDR3 reads CASSLAGGPVSDTQYF. The DNA of the CDR3 is TGTGCCAGCAGTCTAGCGGGAGGGCCCGTCTCAGATACGCAGTATTTT.

This clonotype was found many times. This chain joins TRBV20-1 and TRBJ1-2, with 10 positions matching TRBD1. Germline V gene data show CDR1 as DFQATT and CDR2 as SNEGSKA (reference sequence). This CDR3 region has 16 residues. V shed 5 bases and J 2 bases; nucleotides not matched to a gene: 11. CDR3 amino acids: CSADRTPGQGNYGYTF. The CDR3 DNA reads as TGCAGTGCTGACCGAACTCCGGGACAGGGGAACTATGGCTACACCTTC.

This clonotype showed up many times. The chain links TRBV12-5 to TRBJ2-7, with 7 bases identical to TRBD2. The V and J ends lost 7 bases and 2 bases, in that order; junction bases with no gene match: 8. Germline V gene data show CDR1 as LGHNT and CDR2 as FRNRAP. The CDR3 loop spans 14 amino acids. The CDR3 here is CASVGSGLTYEQYF. The DNA for the CDR3 is TGTGCTAGTGTTGGGTCGGGACTAACCTACGAGCAGTACTTC.

The J gene is TRBJ2-1, the V gene TRBV7-9; D may be TRBD2 (6 bases). Trimming took off 5 bases at V and 4 bases at J, with 21 bases between the two ends. The length of the CDR3 is 17 residues. CDR1 SEHNR and CDR2 FQNEAQ come from the germline V gene (reference sequence). The CDR3 DNA reads TGTGCCAGCAGCCCCGGGCGGGGAGGAGAGTTTTACAATGAGCAGTTCTTC. It translates to CASSPGRGGEFYNEQFF.

This clonotype has only a few counts. The CDR3 protein is CASSLGRGTGELFF. As DNA, the CDR3 is TGCGCCAGCAGCTTGGGTCGCGGCACCGGGGAGCTGTTTTTT. The V gene is TRBV5-1, the J gene TRBJ2-2; D not resolved. The germline V gene has CDR1 SGHRS and CDR2 YFSETQ. The CDR3 contains 14 residues. V lost 0 bases and J lost 4, with 7 bases in between.

This clonotype appeared a few times. Given a much more abundant clone one base away, this may be a read error. This rearrangement joins TRBV20-1 to TRBJ2-1; D might be TRBD1 or TRBD2, each matching 6 bases. Germline CDR1 is DFQATT and CDR2 is SNEGSKA (reference sequence). This CDR3 contains 13 residues. V dropped 1 base and J dropped 13 bases, with 17 bases sitting between them. DNA for the CDR3: TGCAGTGCTAGAGGAGGGGGTGAGACTAGTCAGTTCTTC. Its translation is CSARGGGETSQFF.

This clonotype appeared many times. The gene calls are TRBV12-3 or TRBV12-4 and TRBJ2-3, with a tentative D call TRBD2 (5 bases). V gave up 1 base and J gave up 6 bases, with 14 bases separating them. This CDR3 has 15 residues. CDR3 region: CASSLDLPRGDTQYF. The CDR3 DNA sequence: TGTGCCAGCAGTTTAGATCTACCAAGAGGGGATACGCAGTATTTT.

There are many counts of this clonotype. This rearrangement joins TRBV4-1 to TRBJ2-1; possible D gene TRBD2, 5 bases. This CDR3 comprises 17 residues. CDR1 is MGHRA and CDR2 is YSYEKL in the germline V gene. V lost 0 bases to trimming and J lost 0 bases, with 12 bases between them. In DNA form, the CDR3 reads TGCGCCAGCAGCCAAGATCCTAGTGGAGGCTCCTACAATGAGCAGTTCTTC. This codes for CASSQDPSGGSYNEQFF.

At least ten counts were recorded for this clonotype. The CDR3 coding sequence is TGTGCCAGCAGCCTAGTCCCGGGACTAGCGGGGGAGGAGCAGTTCTTC. Protein: CASSLVPGLAGEEQFF. J is TRBJ2-1 and V is TRBV4-2, with 14 bases matching TRBD2. V was clipped by 4 bases and J by 10 bases; unmatched bases: 9. CDR3 length: 16 residues. Per germline, CDR1 LGHNA and CDR2 YNFKEQ.

This clonotype appeared a few times. The chain carries TRBV29-1 and TRBJ1-1; D is unresolved. CDR1 and CDR2 from the germline V gene are SQVTM and ANQGSEA. The CDR3 is made up of 14 amino acids. V was pared by 5 bases and J by 4 bases, with 17 bases between. CDR3 sequence reads: CSVQKTETGTEAFF. Written as DNA, the CDR3 is TGCAGCGTTCAGAAGACCGAAACGGGCACTGAAGCTTTCTTT.

In its sample, this clonotype was seen a few times. This chain connects TRBV10-2 to TRBJ1-1, with a tentative D call TRBD1 (5 bases). Germline assignment: CDR1 WSHSY and CDR2 SAAADI. The CDR3 runs 15 residues. The germline V and J ends were trimmed by 5 bases and 6 bases, with 19 bases remaining between them. CDR3 residues: CASSTGVGSGPEAFF. The CDR3 DNA reads as TGCGCCAGCAGTACAGGAGTTGGGAGCGGACCTGAAGCTTTCTTT.

This clonotype has more than one count but fewer than ten. This chain links TRBV28 with TRBJ1-1; no firm D call. Germline V gene sequence: CDR1 MDHEN, CDR2 SYDVKM. The length of the CDR3 is 12 residues. The V gene lost 6 bases and the J gene lost 1 base, with 6 bases spanning the gap. In DNA, the CDR3 is TGTGCCAGCAGATCGCCGAACACTGAAGCTTTCTTT. The encoded protein is CASRSPNTEAFF.

The table lists this clonotype with many counts. V gene TRBV9 combines with J gene TRBJ2-7; D call uncertain. Germline assignment: CDR1 SGDLS and CDR2 YYNGEE. The CDR3 is 14 amino acids. V was trimmed by 4 bases and J by 0 bases, leaving 11 bases between them. The CDR3 coding sequence is TGTGCCAGCAGCCACCTTAGCACCTCCTACGAGCAGTACTTC. This codes for CASSHLSTSYEQYF.

In this sample, this clonotype turned up many times. The J gene is TRBJ2-1, the V gene TRBV7-9, with 10 bases matching TRBD2. This CDR3 has 16 amino acids. The V and J ends lost 5 bases and 9 bases, in that order; junction bases with no gene match: 13. Germline assignment: CDR1 SEHNR and CDR2 FQNEAQ (reference sequence). CDR3 in amino acids: CASSRLAGVPNTEQFF. Written as DNA, the CDR3 is TGTGCCAGCAGCAGGCTAGCGGGAGTCCCCAACACTGAGCAGTTCTTC.

The V and J genes are TRBV15 and TRBJ2-7, with D unresolved. Between the trimmed V and J ends, which lost 1 base and 3 bases, there was a span of 10 bases. This CDR3 is 14 amino acids long. Germline assignment: CDR1 LNHNV and CDR2 YYDKDF (reference sequence). Here the CDR3 reads CATSRVRLHYEQYF. CDR3 DNA: TGTGCCACCAGCAGAGTGCGACTCCACTACGAGCAGTACTTC.

The genes are TRBV11-2 and TRBJ1-1; TRBD1 is a possible D gene (5 bases). The germline V gene encodes CDR1 SGHAT and CDR2 FQNNGV. The CDR3 spans 14 residues. V was trimmed by 3 bases and J by 5 bases, leaving 13 bases between them. The CDR3 reads CASSFGGKGTEAFF. In DNA form, the CDR3 reads TGTGCCAGCAGCTTCGGAGGAAAGGGGACTGAAGCTTTCTTT.

The genes are TRBV18 and TRBJ2-2; D is unresolved. From germline, CDR1 is KGHSH and CDR2 LQKENI. V lost 3 bases and J 2 bases, leaving 1 base between the germline ends. This CDR3 region has 12 residues. The CDR3 reads CASSPNTGELFF. CDR3 in DNA: TGTGCCAGCTCACCCAACACCGGGGAGCTGTTTTTT.

The chain joins TRBV21-1 to TRBJ1-5; no DNA check was done on the table's D call, TRBD1. TRBV21-1 is deemed a pseudogene. The CDR3 is 15 residues long. CDR3 nucleotides: TGTGCCAGCAGCAAATCTGGAACAGGGGTTCAGCCCCAGCATTTT. Its translation: CASSKSGTGVQPQHF.

This clonotype has just a few counts. This chain joins TRBV7-9 and TRBJ2-1; 8 nucleotides match TRBD2. Germline assignment: CDR1 SEHNR and CDR2 FQNEAQ (reference sequence). The CDR3 spans 16 residues. Trimming cost V 6 bases and J 7 bases; bases outside gene matches: 14. The CDR3, as DNA: TGTGCCAGCAGTCGAACCGGGACTAGACGGGAGAATGAGCAGTTCTTC. Encoded protein: CASSRTGTRRENEQFF.

This clonotype was observed once. Possible read error: a much larger clone is one base away. The chain employs TRBV6-2 or TRBV6-3 and TRBJ1-1; tentative D call: TRBD1 (5 bases). The germline V gene encodes CDR1 MNHEY and CDR2 SVGEGT. The CDR3 runs 13 residues. DNA for the CDR3: TGTCCCAGCAGTTACACCAGGGAAGCTGAAGCTTTCTTT. This sequence encodes CPSSYTREAEAFF.

This clonotype was detected many times. The genes are TRBV2 and TRBJ2-7; 10 bases align to TRBD2. Unmatched junction bases numbered 8, after V lost 6 bases and J lost 6 bases. The CDR3 has 14 residues. From germline, CDR1 is SNHLY and CDR2 FYNNEI. The CDR3 here is CASRRGLATGEQYF. The CDR3, as DNA: TGTGCCAGCAGGAGGGGACTAGCGACTGGCGAGCAGTACTTC.

This clonotype was recorded at least ten times. V gene TRBV10-3 combines with J gene TRBJ2-4, with D perhaps TRBD2 (5 bases). Trimming cost V 3 bases and J 3 bases, with 12 bases left between them. Germline assignment: CDR1 ENHRY and CDR2 SYGVKD. The CDR3 has 15 amino acids. CDR3 protein: CAISDPLEGKNIQYF. CDR3 coding DNA: TGTGCCATCAGTGATCCTCTAGAGGGCAAAAACATTCAGTACTTC.

This clonotype appeared a few times. The chain carries TRBV6-1 and TRBJ2-7; the D is unclear. This CDR3 has 11 amino acids. The V end was cut by 2 bases, the J end by 12 bases, with 11 bases between. In germline, CDR1 is MNHNS, CDR2 SASEGT. This CDR3 reads CASSESTDGYF. CDR3 sequence (DNA): TGTGCCAGCAGTGAAAGTACAGATGGGTACTTC.

This clonotype came up a few times. The rearrangement uses TRBV29-1 and TRBJ1-1; D not resolved. The CDR3 has 11 residues. Trimming stripped 2 bases from V and 5 bases from J, with 6 bases between. Germline CDR1 and CDR2: SQVTM and ANQGSEA. CDR3 amino acids: CSVERRTEAFF. CDR3 DNA: TGCAGCGTTGAAAGAAGAACTGAAGCTTTCTTT.

This clonotype appeared many times. The genes are TRBV27 and TRBJ1-6; 8 positions match TRBD1. This CDR3 is 18 amino acids long. V trimming: 4 bases; J trimming: 10 bases; junction bases outside the gene matches: 18. Germline assignment: CDR1 MNHEY and CDR2 SMNVEV (reference sequence). The CDR3, as DNA: TGTGCCAGCAGTTCAGGACCGGGGAGGACAGGGCGGTACTCACCCCTCCACTTT. This codes for CASSSGPGRTGRYSPLHF.

This chain uses TRBV4-1 with TRBJ2-7; no clear D gene. The CDR3 length is 14 residues. CDR1 MGHRA and CDR2 YSYEKL come from the germline V gene. Trimming left V 2 bases short and J 0 bases short, with 8 bases between. The CDR3 is CASSQLRSSYEQYF. CDR3 DNA sequence: TGCGCCAGCAGCCAACTACGAAGCTCCTACGAGCAGTACTTC.

This clonotype was seen repeatedly, ten times or more. The chain employs TRBV11-1 and TRBJ2-7, with D unclear. There are 14 residues in the CDR3. Trimming pared 0 bases from V and 3 bases from J, leaving 9 bases between. CDR1 is SGHAT, CDR2 FQDESV, per germline (reference sequence). The DNA of the CDR3 is TGTGCCAGCAGCTTAGCGTGGCCACACTACGAGCAGTACTTC. This sequence encodes CASSLAWPHYEQYF.

The chain links TRBV29-1 to TRBJ1-4; 8 nucleotides align to TRBD1. The V and J ends lost 4 bases and 8 bases, in that order; junction bases with no gene match: 9. Germline V gene sequence: CDR1 SQVTM, CDR2 ANQGSEA. This CDR3 is built from 14 residues. Here the CDR3 DNA reads TGCAGCGTTGGACGGACAGGGTCTTACGAAAAACTGTTTTTT. Protein product: CSVGRTGSYEKLFF.

Ten or more counts support this clonotype. The rearrangement links TRBV7-3 to TRBJ1-2; D is possibly TRBD1 (5 bases). Germline V lookup: CDR1 SGHTA, CDR2 FQGTGA. This CDR3 has 13 residues. V lost 5 bases and J lost 7, with 14 bases in between. The CDR3 nucleotides read TGTGCCAGCAGCCCCGCGCAGGGTACTGGCTACACCTTC. It encodes CASSPAQGTGYTF.